The 28 T cell receptor beta chains below come from one sample, sequenced in a study of glioma-infiltrating T cells after dendritic cell vaccination. The protocol was immunoSEQ multiplex PCR, while the TCRdb copy is restricted to in-frame clones and leaves out a portion. The data show more than 1,000 clones, with roughly 82% seen just once and around 8.4% held by the top ten. Noted time point: after dendritic cell vaccination, including at tumor progression/relapse. Autologous tumor lysate was loaded overnight onto monocyte-derived dendritic cells grown seven to eight days with IL-4 and GM-CSF. The starting material was tumor tissue, obtained after dendritic cell vaccination. These TCRs come from a human donor with glioblastoma.

This chain connects TRBV30 to TRBJ1-2; 9 bases match TRBD1. The length of the CDR3 is 14 residues. After removal of 4 bases from V and 7 bases from J, the junction contained 10 bases not matched to a gene. The germline V gene has CDR1 GTSNPN and CDR2 SVGIG (reference sequence). CDR3 nucleotide sequence: TGTGCCTGGAAAGCTACAGGGGGCGCGTTTGGCTACACCTTC. This gives the protein CAWKATGGAFGYTF.

V and J are TRBV5-1 and TRBJ1-1; tentatively, D is TRBD1 (6 bases). The ends were cut back, 5 bases at V and 3 bases at J, with 17 bases in the middle. This CDR3 is built from 15 residues. Germline V gene data show CDR1 as SGHRS and CDR2 as YFSETQ. For the CDR3, the DNA is TGCGCCAGCAGTGAAGGTGGGGGCGCCTACACTGAAGCTTTCTTT. Protein product: CASSEGGGAYTEAFF.

The V and J genes are TRBV19 and TRBJ1-5; D is perhaps TRBD1 (6 bases). Germline V gene lookup returns CDR1 LNHDA and CDR2 SQIVND (reference sequence). V shed 3 bases and J shed 4 bases, with 16 bases lying between them. The CDR3 consists of 16 residues. The CDR3 coding sequence is TGTGCCAGTAGTATGGCTGCGGCAGGGGCAAATCAGCCCCAGCATTTT. It codes for CASSMAAAGANQPQHF.

The chain uses TRBV27 and TRBJ2-3; 8 bases are a match to TRBD1. Unmatched junction bases numbered 16, after V lost 7 bases and J lost 7 bases. CDR3 length equals 16 residues. In germline, CDR1 is MNHEY, CDR2 SMNVEV (reference sequence). The CDR3 protein is CASKTTGGGSVYTQYF. As DNA, the CDR3 is TGTGCCAGCAAGACCACAGGGGGAGGTTCGGTTTATACGCAGTATTTT.

The V and J genes are TRBV14 and TRBJ2-5, with D tentatively TRBD1 (6 bases). This CDR3 has 15 residues. V dropped 3 bases and J dropped 1 base, with 12 bases sitting between them. Germline loops: CDR1 SGHDN, CDR2 FVKESK. Here the CDR3 reads CASSHRGTFQETQYF. DNA of the CDR3: TGTGCCAGCAGCCACAGGGGAACTTTCCAAGAGACCCAGTACTTC.

This clone was seen only a few times. V and J are TRBV18 and TRBJ1-1; no reliable D call. The CDR3 extends over 15 amino acids. Germline lookup yields CDR1 KGHSH and CDR2 LQKENI. Trimming left V 2 bases short and J 0 bases short, with 10 bases between. CDR3 sequence: CASSPWQVMNTEAFF. The CDR3 DNA is TGTGCCAGCTCACCATGGCAGGTCATGAACACTGAAGCTTTCTTT.

This chain connects TRBV4-2 to TRBJ2-2; no definite D call. The V and J ends lost 1 base and 3 bases respectively, with 12 bases between them. CDR3 length: 16 residues. Germline values: CDR1 LGHNA, CDR2 YNFKEQ. CDR3 DNA: TGTGCCAGCAGCCAAGCCGTCGGTCAGGACACCGGGGAGCTGTTTTTT. The encoded protein is CASSQAVGQDTGELFF.

The V and J genes are TRBV2 and TRBJ2-3; a possible D gene is TRBD2 (5 bases). V lost 4 bases to trimming and J lost 9 bases, with 11 bases between them. The length of the CDR3 is 12 residues. Germline lookup yields CDR1 SNHLY and CDR2 FYNNEI. This CDR3 reads CASSADTGTQYF. In nucleotides, the CDR3 is TGTGCCAGCAGTGCCGATACGGGAACGCAGTATTTT.

V gene TRBV10-3 combines with J gene TRBJ2-3, with D maybe TRBD1 (6 bases). The CDR3 loop spans 14 amino acids. V was pared by 6 bases and J by 4 bases, with 14 bases between. The germline V gene has CDR1 ENHRY and CDR2 SYGVKD. CDR3 nucleotide sequence: TGTGCCATCAGCTTCGGACAGTCTTCAGATACGCAGTATTTT. As protein: CAISFGQSSDTQYF.

The chain joins TRBV7-6 to TRBJ2-5, with D maybe TRBD2 (6 bases). This CDR3 is built from 11 residues. Trimming pared 5 bases from V and 5 bases from J, leaving 6 bases between. Germline V gene lookup returns CDR1 SGHVS and CDR2 FNYEAQ. The CDR3 protein is CASSAGETQYF. The CDR3 DNA sequence: TGTGCCAGCAGCGCGGGGGAGACCCAGTACTTC.

This rearrangement joins TRBV25-1 to TRBJ2-5; D perhaps matches TRBD1 (6 bases). The germline CDR1 and CDR2 sequences are MGHDK and SYGVNS. The V gene lost 3 bases and the J gene lost 0 bases, with 14 bases spanning the gap. This CDR3 has 16 residues. In DNA form, the CDR3 reads TGTGCCAGCAGTGATGATGCGAGGGGGTACCAAGAGACCCAGTACTTC. Its translation is CASSDDARGYQETQYF.

The V call is TRBV11-2, the J call TRBJ2-3; 8 bases agree with TRBD2. Germline assignment: CDR1 SGHAT and CDR2 FQNNGV. There are 19 residues in the CDR3. Trimming removed 7 bases from V and 0 bases from J; junction bases left unmatched: 18. The CDR3 nucleotides are TGTGCCAGCATTTGCCCCGAGGGTAGTGCGGGGGGTAGCACAGATACGCAGTATTTT. As protein: CASICPEGSAGGSTDTQYF.

The gene calls are TRBV5-1 and TRBJ2-7; no definite D call. Germline CDR1 reads SGHRS; CDR2 reads YFSETQ. This CDR3 is 14 amino acids long. The V gene lost 1 base and the J gene lost 0 bases, with 8 bases spanning the gap. CDR3 bases: TGCGCCAGCAGCTTGCGCGGTCTCTCCTACGAGCAGTACTTC. This sequence encodes CASSLRGLSYEQYF.

The V call is TRBV5-1, the J call TRBJ2-2; D is perhaps TRBD1 (6 bases). This CDR3 has 15 residues. CDR1 and CDR2 from the germline V gene are SGHRS and YFSETQ. Trimming left V 1 base short and J 4 bases short, with 11 bases between. In DNA, the CDR3 is TGCGCCAGCAGCTTGACAGGGTTCGGCACCGGGGAGCTGTTTTTT. This codes for CASSLTGFGTGELFF. Complete variable domain (other parts from reference TRBV5-1 and TRBJ2-2): KAGVTQTPRYLIKTRGQQVTLSCSPISGHRSVSWYQQTPGQGLQFLFEYFSETQRNKGNFPGRFSGRQFSNSRSEMNVSTLELGDSALYLCASSLTGFGTGELFFGEGSRLTVL.

This chain joins TRBV15 and TRBJ2-7, with TRBD1 matching 9 bases. V shed 4 bases and J 3 bases; nucleotides not matched to a gene: 4. CDR1 and CDR2 from the germline V gene are LNHNV and YYDKDF (reference sequence). This CDR3 comprises 14 residues. The CDR3 DNA follows: TGTGCCACCAGCACCGAGGGACAGGGCTACGAGCAGTACTTC. Encoded protein: CATSTEGQGYEQYF.

The J gene is TRBJ1-1, the V gene TRBV15; the D is unclear. Trimming removed 5 bases at V and 1 base at J, with 8 bases between. Germline V gene sequence: CDR1 LNHNV, CDR2 YYDKDF (reference sequence). The CDR3 is 13 amino acids. The CDR3 loop reads CATSELGNTEAFF. The CDR3 region has the DNA TGTGCCACCAGCGAACTAGGGAACACTGAAGCTTTCTTT.

The rearrangement joins TRBV18 to TRBJ2-5; TRBD1 aligns across 8 bases. The junction had 4 bases not matched to a gene; V was cut back by 3 bases and J by 4 bases. The CDR3 runs 14 residues. The V gene's germline CDR1 is KGHSH and CDR2 LQKENI. CDR3 protein: CASSPQTGVETQYF. In DNA form, the CDR3 reads TGTGCCAGCTCACCGCAGACAGGGGTAGAGACCCAGTACTTC.

The rearrangement links TRBV5-4 to TRBJ2-5, with D possibly matching TRBD2 (7 bases). CDR3 length: 14 residues. Germline CDR1 reads SGHNT; CDR2 reads YYREEE (reference sequence). V lost 3 bases, J lost 5 bases, and 14 bases lay in between. The CDR3 protein is CASSWGGGGETQYF. The CDR3 DNA follows: TGTGCCAGCAGCTGGGGGGGCGGTGGGGAGACCCAGTACTTC.

The V gene is TRBV5-6, the J gene TRBJ1-2; maybe TRBD1 (6 bases). V gave up 0 bases and J gave up 3 bases, with 12 bases separating them. The CDR3 extends over 15 amino acids. CDR1 is SGHDT, CDR2 YYEEEE, per germline. The CDR3 reads CASSLGDRPHYGYTF. In nucleotides, the CDR3 is TGTGCCAGCAGCTTGGGAGACAGGCCCCACTATGGCTACACCTTC.

This chain links TRBV7-9 with TRBJ2-1, with 10 bases aligning to TRBD1. CDR3 length: 15 amino acids. Germline-derived CDR1 and CDR2 are SEHNR and FQNEAQ (reference sequence). J gave up 7 bases and V 2 bases, and 5 bases lay outside the gene matches. The CDR3 nucleotides read TGTGCCAGCAGCTTACGACAGGGGGCAAGGAATGAGCAGTTCTTC. Translated: CASSLRQGARNEQFF.

The chain employs TRBV10-3 and TRBJ2-1; 11 nucleotides agree with TRBD2. Germline CDR1 and CDR2: ENHRY and SYGVKD. CDR3 size: 14 residues. The ends lost 7 bases at V and 9 bases at J; junction bases unmatched: 8. The CDR3 sequence is CAIKGTSGSGEQFF. In nucleotides, the CDR3 is TGTGCCATCAAAGGGACTAGCGGATCGGGTGAGCAGTTCTTC.

This clone was picked up one time. V is TRBV27 and J is TRBJ2-3, with TRBD2 identical over 11 bases. The V gene end was trimmed by 1 base and the J gene end by 5 bases; junction bases not matched to a gene: 5. The CDR3 contains 16 residues. Per the germline V gene, CDR1 is MNHEY and CDR2 is SMNVEV (reference sequence). This CDR3 is CASSLLAGGLRDTQYF. DNA for the CDR3: TGTGCCAGCAGTTTATTAGCGGGGGGGCTTAGAGATACGCAGTATTTT.

V gene TRBV11-1 combines with J gene TRBJ2-1, with 16 bases aligning to TRBD2. Trimming at V came to 5 bases and at J to 0 bases, leaving 7 bases not matched to a gene. CDR1 and CDR2 (germline): SGHAT, FQDESV (reference sequence). The CDR3 loop spans 19 amino acids. The CDR3 loop reads CASSGGLAGGPSSYNEQFF. The CDR3 coding sequence is TGTGCCAGCAGCGGGGGACTAGCGGGGGGGCCCAGCTCCTACAATGAGCAGTTCTTC.

The chain joins TRBV19 to TRBJ1-2; D is perhaps TRBD1 (5 bases). The germline V gene encodes CDR1 LNHDA and CDR2 SQIVND (reference sequence). The CDR3 has 13 amino acids. Trimming pared 5 bases from V and 4 bases from J, leaving 11 bases between. CDR3 amino acids: CASSDSLLYGYTF. The CDR3 nucleotides read TGTGCCAGTAGTGACAGTTTGCTCTATGGCTACACCTTC.

CDR3 loop: CASSVAEGGRQETQYF. The CDR3 DNA follows: TGTGCCAGCAGCGTAGCTGAGGGGGGGCGGCAAGAGACCCAGTACTTC. This chain joins TRBV9 and TRBJ2-5; TRBD2 is a possible D gene (7 bases). This CDR3 is built from 16 residues. The germline V gene encodes CDR1 SGDLS and CDR2 YYNGEE. The V end was cut by 0 bases, the J end by 2 bases, with 14 bases between.

This chain connects TRBV6-5 to TRBJ1-3; unclear D gene. The CDR3 contains 15 residues. Trimming took 0 bases from V and 0 from J, leaving 6 bases between them. CDR1 and CDR2 (germline): MNHEY, SVGAGI. In nucleotides, the CDR3 is TGTGCCAGCAGTTACTCTTCGGGCTCTGGAAACACCATATATTTT. Protein: CASSYSSGSGNTIYF.

V is TRBV11-2 and J is TRBJ2-5; no definite D call. Germline V gives CDR1 SGHAT, CDR2 FQNNGV. The ends were cut back, 5 bases at V and 5 bases at J, with 6 bases in the middle. CDR3 length equals 11 residues. DNA of the CDR3: TGTGCCAGCAGCCCCCGGGAGACCCAGTACTTC. This sequence encodes CASSPRETQYF.

The V gene is TRBV7-3, the J gene TRBJ2-3; 9 positions match TRBD2. Unmatched junction bases numbered 6, after V lost 4 bases and J lost 1 base. Looked up from germline, CDR1 is SGHTA and CDR2 is FQGTGA. The CDR3 extends over 16 amino acids. The CDR3 bases are TGTGCCAGCAGCTACCTTAGCGGGGGCCGCACAGATACGCAGTATTTT. Translation: CASSYLSGGRTDTQYF.